The rows below give T cell receptor beta chains drawn from one sample of a study of T cells in localized non-small cell lung cancer. Profiling relied on immunoSEQ multiplex PCR, and the TCRdb table lists in-frame clones only, not all of them. The top ten clones hold roughly 4.3% of a sample with 25,000 to 30,000 clones, around 86% of them seen once. The specimen comprised peripheral blood, sampled before any cancer treatment. Receptors were obtained from a woman aged 40 to 75 with stage I lung adenocarcinoma. Each CDR3 is given with its conserved first and last residue. Each record gives: V gene, clone size, D gene, J gene, CDR3 protein, CDR3 DNA. A D gene is named only where the DNA matches it firmly. Size tells how often a clone was seen (once, few, many) or the class of an expanded clone, and some rows leave it out.

>TRBV15|-|-|TRBJ1-2
CATSIGGPVGYTF
TGTGCCACCAGCATAGGGGGGCCGGTCGGCTACACCTTC
>TRBV5-1|-|-|TRBJ2-7
CASSLDRTYEQYF
TGCGCCAGCAGCTTGGACAGGACTTACGAGCAGTACTTC
>TRBV6-1|few|-|TRBJ1-2
CASSEGHYGYTF
TGTGCCAGCAGTGAAGGACACTATGGCTACACCTTC
>TRBV11-3|-|-|TRBJ2-1
CASSFAGPSYNEQFF
TGTGCCAGCAGCTTTGCGGGGCCCTCCTACAATGAGCAGTTCTTC
>TRBV6-1|few|-|TRBJ1-1
CASIDRFNTEAFF
TGTGCCAGCATTGACAGGTTTAACACTGAAGCTTTCTTT
>TRBV4-1|-|-|TRBJ2-3
CASSQERNGAGTDTQYF
TGCGCCAGCAGCCAAGAAAGGAACGGGGCTGGCACAGATACGCAGTATTTT
>TRBV29-1|-|-|TRBJ1-2
CSVEALEGGAF
TGCAGCGTTGAAGCATTAGAGGGAGGCGCCTTC
>TRBV5-5|few|-|TRBJ1-4
CASSHIPAQEKLFF
TGTGCCAGCAGCCACATCCCCGCGCAGGAAAAACTGTTTTTT
>TRBV7-7|-|-|TRBJ2-7
CASSLAEGLYEQYF
TGTGCCAGCAGCTTAGCCGAGGGTCTTTACGAGCAGTACTTC
>TRBV13|-|TRBD2|TRBJ2-5
CAGSLQRGTQETQYF
TGTGCCGGCAGCTTACAGCGGGGGACTCAAGAGACCCAGTACTTC
>TRBV19|-|-|TRBJ2-3
CATRTGGVDTQYF
TGTGCCACTCGGACCGGGGGAGTAGATACGCAGTATTTT
>TRBV27|medium-sized|-|TRBJ2-7
CASKREVDSYEQYF
TGTGCCAGCAAAAGAGAGGTCGACTCCTACGAGCAGTACTTC
>TRBV4-1|-|-|TRBJ1-1
CASTPGNQGDTEAFF
TGCGCCAGCACCCCCGGGAATCAAGGGGACACTGAAGCTTTCTTT
>TRBV9|-|TRBD2|TRBJ2-5
CASSPSGGQETQYF
TGTGCCAGCAGCCCTAGCGGGGGGCAAGAGACCCAGTACTTC